Below, 10 T cell receptor beta chains from the same sample are listed, as sequenced in a study of CD8 T cells in Susac syndrome. RNA was extracted with the RNeasy kit, and a quantity of roughly 0.5 to 1 ug was reverse transcribed using random hexamers. TCRdb fed the immunoSEQ multiplex PCR reads into MiXCR, producing one record per CDR3 protein. In the table there are fewer than 200,000 distinct CDR3 sequences, more than 85% of which are singletons. Sequencing was performed on CD4+ T cells from PBMCs. The receptors shown here come from a human donor with Susac syndrome.

This clonotype came up once. The rearrangement links TRBV25-1 to TRBJ1-3; possibly TRBD1 for D (6 bases). The germline V gene encodes CDR1 MGHDK and CDR2 SYGVNS. V lost 3 bases to trimming and J lost 0 bases, with 12 bases between them. The CDR3 runs to 16 residues. The CDR3 spells CASSDRGAYSGNTIYF. The DNA for the CDR3 is TGTGCCAGCAGTGATAGGGGGGCATACTCTGGAAACACCATATATTTT.

The V call is TRBV11-2, the J call TRBJ1-1; no clear D. The CDR3 totals 15 residues. The V gene's germline CDR1 is SGHAT and CDR2 FQNNGV. V lost 2 bases, J lost 0 bases, and 10 bases lay in between. The CDR3 sequence is CASSLSSTMNTEAFF. DNA for the CDR3: TGTGCCAGCAGCTTAAGTAGTACCATGAACACTGAAGCTTTCTTT.

The V gene is TRBV20-1, the J gene TRBJ1-2; D gene ambiguous. The CDR3 is 11 residues long. Germline V CDR1 and CDR2: DFQATT, SNEGSKA (reference sequence). The V end lost 7 bases, the J end lost 5 bases, and 11 bases lay between the germline ends. CDR3 sequence: CSGTQLYGYTF. CDR3 bases: TGCAGTGGGACCCAGCTATATGGCTACACCTTC.

This chain links TRBV1 with TRBJ2-1. TRBV1 is classified as a pseudogene. This CDR3 contains 17 residues. CDR3 sequence: CTSSQENIAGRFNEQFF. DNA of the CDR3: TGCACCAGCAGCCAAGAAAATATAGCTGGCCGATTCAATGAGCAGTTCTTC.

This clonotype showed up just once. The chain combines TRBV5-4 with TRBJ2-7; the D is unclear. Trimming pared 0 bases from V and 3 bases from J, leaving 10 bases between. CDR1 and CDR2 from the germline V gene are SGHNT and YYREEE (reference sequence). This CDR3 region has 14 residues. This chain's CDR3 is CASSLAGALYEQYF. The CDR3 nucleotides read TGTGCCAGCAGCTTGGCCGGAGCCCTCTACGAGCAGTACTTC.

This clonotype came up once. The genes are TRBV3-1 and TRBJ1-1; no definite D call. CDR3 length: 14 residues. The V end lost 0 bases, the J end lost 2 bases, and 7 bases lay between the germline ends. CDR1 is LGHDT, CDR2 YNNKEL, per germline (reference sequence). The CDR3 here is CASSQDGRNTEAFF. CDR3 in DNA: TGTGCCAGCAGCCAAGATGGGAGAAACACTGAAGCTTTCTTT.

The genes are TRBV18 and TRBJ2-1; TRBD2 agrees at 12 bases. The CDR3 runs 16 residues. The germline V gene has CDR1 KGHSH and CDR2 LQKENI. V dropped 3 bases and J dropped 4; count of bases not matched to a gene: 4. This chain's CDR3 is CASSPRLAGEYNEQFF. CDR3 nucleotide sequence: TGTGCCAGCTCACCCCGACTAGCGGGAGAATACAATGAGCAGTTCTTC.

The chain is built from TRBV5-1 and TRBJ2-7; 8 bases map to TRBD1. Unmatched junction bases numbered 6, after V lost 4 bases and J lost 3 bases. The CDR3 runs 14 residues. Germline V lookup: CDR1 SGHRS, CDR2 YFSETQ. The CDR3 spells CASSPGGTGYEQYF. The CDR3 nucleotides read TGCGCCAGCAGCCCAGGGGGGACAGGCTACGAGCAGTACTTC.

The gene calls are TRBV4-1 and TRBJ2-1; D gene uncertain. Trimming cost V 4 bases and J 4 bases, with 14 bases left between them. Germline-derived CDR1 and CDR2 are MGHRA and YSYEKL. The length of the CDR3 is 15 residues. The CDR3 DNA reads TGCGCCAGCAGCCTCTCCCCCAACGATTACAATGAGCAGTTCTTC. Protein: CASSLSPNDYNEQFF.

The genes are TRBV5-1 and TRBJ2-5; a possible D gene is TRBD2 (6 bases). V was trimmed by 3 bases and J by 2 bases, leaving 17 bases between them. CDR1 is SGHRS and CDR2 is YFSETQ in the germline V gene. This CDR3 has 16 residues. The CDR3 loop is CASSSTSGTYQETQYF. The CDR3 DNA reads TGCGCCAGCAGCTCGACCTCCGGGACTTATCAAGAGACCCAGTACTTC.